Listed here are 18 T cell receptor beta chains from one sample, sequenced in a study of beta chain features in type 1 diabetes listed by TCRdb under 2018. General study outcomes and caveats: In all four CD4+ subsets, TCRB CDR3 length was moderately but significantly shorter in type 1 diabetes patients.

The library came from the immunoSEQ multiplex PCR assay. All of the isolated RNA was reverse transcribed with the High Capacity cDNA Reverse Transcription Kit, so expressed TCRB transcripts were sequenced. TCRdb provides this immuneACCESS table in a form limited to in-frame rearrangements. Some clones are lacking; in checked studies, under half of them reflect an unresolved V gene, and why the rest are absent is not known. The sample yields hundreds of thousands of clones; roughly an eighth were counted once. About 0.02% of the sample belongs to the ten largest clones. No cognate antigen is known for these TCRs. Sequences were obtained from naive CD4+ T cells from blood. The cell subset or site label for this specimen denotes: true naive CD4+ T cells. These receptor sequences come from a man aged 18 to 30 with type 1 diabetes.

The CDR3 region is CATSRDKRQGLSSSYEQYF. In DNA, the CDR3 is TGTGCCACCAGCAGAGATAAACGACAGGGACTCTCGAGCTCCTACGAGCAGTACTTC. This sequence joins TRBV15 and TRBJ2-7; tentative D call: TRBD1 (7 bases). The V and J ends lost 0 bases and 0 bases respectively, with 21 bases between them. The CDR3 length is 19 residues. In germline, CDR1 is LNHNV, CDR2 YYDKDF (reference sequence).

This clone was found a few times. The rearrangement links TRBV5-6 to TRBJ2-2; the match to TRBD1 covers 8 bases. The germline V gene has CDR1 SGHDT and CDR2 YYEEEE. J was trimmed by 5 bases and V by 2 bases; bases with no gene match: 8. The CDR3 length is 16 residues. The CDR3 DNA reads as TGTGCCAGCAGCTTAGGGGGGACAGGCCCAACCGGGGAGCTGTTTTTT. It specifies CASSLGGTGPTGELFF.

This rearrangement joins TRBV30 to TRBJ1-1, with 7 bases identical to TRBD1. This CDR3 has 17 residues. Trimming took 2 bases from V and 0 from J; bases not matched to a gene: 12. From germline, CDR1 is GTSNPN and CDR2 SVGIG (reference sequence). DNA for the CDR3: TGTGCCTGGAGTTCACCGGGACAGATGTTTCTGAACACTGAAGCTTTCTTT. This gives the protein CAWSSPGQMFLNTEAFF.

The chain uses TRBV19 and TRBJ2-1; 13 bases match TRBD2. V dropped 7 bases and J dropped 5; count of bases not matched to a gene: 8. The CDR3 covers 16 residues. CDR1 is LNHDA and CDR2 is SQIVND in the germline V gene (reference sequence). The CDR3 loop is CASTRTSGGPNNEQFF. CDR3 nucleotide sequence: TGTGCCAGTACCCGGACTAGCGGGGGCCCGAACAATGAGCAGTTCTTC. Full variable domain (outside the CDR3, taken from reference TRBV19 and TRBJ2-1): DGGITQSPKYLFRKEGQNVTLSCEQNLNHDAMYWYRQDPGQGLRLIYYSQIVNDFQKGDIAEGYSVSREKKESFPLTVTSAQKNPTAFYLCASTRTSGGPNNEQFFGPGTRLTVL.

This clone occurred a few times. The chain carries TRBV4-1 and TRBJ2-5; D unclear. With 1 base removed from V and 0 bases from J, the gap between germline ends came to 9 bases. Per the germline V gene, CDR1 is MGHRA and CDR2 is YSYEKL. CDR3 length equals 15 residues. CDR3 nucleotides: TGCGCCAGCAGCCAAGTGGGCAAGAACCAAGAGACCCAGTACTTC. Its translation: CASSQVGKNQETQYF.

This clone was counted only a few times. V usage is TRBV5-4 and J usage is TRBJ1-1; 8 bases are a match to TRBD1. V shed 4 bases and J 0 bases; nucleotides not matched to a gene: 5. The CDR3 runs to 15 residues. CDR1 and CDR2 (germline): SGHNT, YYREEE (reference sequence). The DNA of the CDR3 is TGTGCCAGCAGCCCCGGACAGGGCATGAACACTGAAGCTTTCTTT. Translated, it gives CASSPGQGMNTEAFF.

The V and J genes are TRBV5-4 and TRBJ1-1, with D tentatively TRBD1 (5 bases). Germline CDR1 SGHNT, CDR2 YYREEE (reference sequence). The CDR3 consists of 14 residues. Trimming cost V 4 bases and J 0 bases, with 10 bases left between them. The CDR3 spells CASSPYRLNTEAFF. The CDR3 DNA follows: TGTGCCAGCAGCCCCTACAGGTTGAACACTGAAGCTTTCTTT. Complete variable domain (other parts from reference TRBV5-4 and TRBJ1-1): ETGVTQSPTHLIKTRGQQVTLRCSSQSGHNTVSWYQQALGQGPQFIFQYYREEENGRGNFPPRFSGLQFPNYSSELNVNALELDDSALYLCASSPYRLNTEAFFGQGTRLTVV.

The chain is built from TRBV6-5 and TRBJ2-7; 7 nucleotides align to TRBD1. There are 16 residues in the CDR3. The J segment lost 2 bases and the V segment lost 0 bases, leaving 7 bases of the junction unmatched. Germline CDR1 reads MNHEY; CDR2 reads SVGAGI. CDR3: CASSYSSTGKAYEQYF. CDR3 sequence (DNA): TGTGCCAGCAGTTACTCCTCGACAGGGAAGGCCTACGAGCAGTACTTC.

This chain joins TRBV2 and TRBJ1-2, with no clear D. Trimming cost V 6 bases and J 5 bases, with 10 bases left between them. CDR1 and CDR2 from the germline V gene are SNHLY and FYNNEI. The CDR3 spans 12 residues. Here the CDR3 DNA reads TGTGCCAGCAGAAGGACGGATTATGGCTACACCTTC. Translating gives CASRRTDYGYTF.

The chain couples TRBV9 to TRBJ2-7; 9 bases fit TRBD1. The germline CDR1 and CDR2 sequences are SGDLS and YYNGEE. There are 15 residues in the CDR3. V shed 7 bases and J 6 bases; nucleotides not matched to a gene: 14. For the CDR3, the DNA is TGTGCCAGCGGGAAATCCGGGACAGGGAACTCCGAGCAGTACTTC. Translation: CASGKSGTGNSEQYF.

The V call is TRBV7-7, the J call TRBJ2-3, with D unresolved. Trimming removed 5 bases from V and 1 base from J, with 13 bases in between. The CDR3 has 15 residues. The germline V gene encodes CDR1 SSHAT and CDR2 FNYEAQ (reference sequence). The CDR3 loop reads CASSTSVSGTDTQYF. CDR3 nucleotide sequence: TGTGCCAGCAGCACCAGCGTATCAGGCACAGATACGCAGTATTTT.

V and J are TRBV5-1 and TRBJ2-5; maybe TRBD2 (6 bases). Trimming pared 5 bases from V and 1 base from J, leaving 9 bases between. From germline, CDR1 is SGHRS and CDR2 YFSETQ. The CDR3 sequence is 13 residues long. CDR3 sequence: CASRAGSQETQYF. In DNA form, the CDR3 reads TGCGCCAGCAGAGCGGGCTCCCAAGAGACCCAGTACTTC.

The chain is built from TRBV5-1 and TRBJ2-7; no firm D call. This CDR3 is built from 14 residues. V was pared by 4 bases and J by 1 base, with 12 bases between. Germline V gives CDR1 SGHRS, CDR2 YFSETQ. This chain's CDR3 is CASSTSRSSYEQYF. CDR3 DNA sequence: TGCGCCAGCAGCACATCGAGGTCATCCTACGAGCAGTACTTC.

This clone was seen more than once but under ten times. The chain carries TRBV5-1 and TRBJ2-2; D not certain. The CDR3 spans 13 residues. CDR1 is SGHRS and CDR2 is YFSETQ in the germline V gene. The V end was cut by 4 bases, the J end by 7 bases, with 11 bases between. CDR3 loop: CASSLGSGGELFF. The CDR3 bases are TGCGCCAGCAGCCTTGGGTCTGGCGGGGAGCTGTTTTTT.

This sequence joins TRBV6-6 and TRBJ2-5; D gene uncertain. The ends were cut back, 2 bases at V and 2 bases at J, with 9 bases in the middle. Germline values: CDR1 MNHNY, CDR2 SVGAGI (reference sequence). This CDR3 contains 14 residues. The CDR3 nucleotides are TGTGCCAGCAGTTACCAGACAAGTCAAGAGACCCAGTACTTC. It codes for CASSYQTSQETQYF.

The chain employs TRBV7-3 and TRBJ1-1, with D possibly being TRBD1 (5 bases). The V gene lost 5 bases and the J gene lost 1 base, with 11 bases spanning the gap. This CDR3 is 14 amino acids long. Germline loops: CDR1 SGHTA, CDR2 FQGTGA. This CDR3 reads CASSPGPQNTEAFF. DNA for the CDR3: TGTGCCAGCAGCCCGGGGCCCCAGAACACTGAAGCTTTCTTT.

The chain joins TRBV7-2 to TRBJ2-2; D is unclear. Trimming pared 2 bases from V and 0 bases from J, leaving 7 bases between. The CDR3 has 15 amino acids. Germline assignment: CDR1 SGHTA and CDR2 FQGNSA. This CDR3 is CASSLQVSNTGELFF. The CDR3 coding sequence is TGTGCCAGCAGCTTACAGGTTTCGAACACCGGGGAGCTGTTTTTT.

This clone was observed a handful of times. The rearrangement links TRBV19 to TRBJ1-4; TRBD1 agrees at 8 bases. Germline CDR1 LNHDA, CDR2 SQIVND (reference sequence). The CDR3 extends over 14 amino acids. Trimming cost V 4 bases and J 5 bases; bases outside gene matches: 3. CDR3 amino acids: CASSTRQGNEKLFF. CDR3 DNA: TGTGCCAGTAGTACTCGACAGGGGAATGAAAAACTGTTTTTT.